This TCR beta chain originates from a study of T cell responses to AZD1222 COVID-19 vaccine. In regard to this clone: What it binds is unknown.

The data were produced by immunoSEQ multiplex PCR, yet TCRdb's version contains in-frame clones alone and is incomplete. The table lists 150,000 or so clones, around 92% of them singletons, with approximately 2.1% in the top ten. Whole-study results and caveats: Without day 14 samples, only post-peak T cell repertoires were studied. Breadth and depth of Spike-specific TCRs rose after two AZD1222 doses. Spike regions recognized by vaccine-associated CD4 TCRs spanned the protein, led by 160-218 and 743-854. Possibly, clonal diversity was underestimated; donors were largely white British and included more females.

Germline CDR1 and CDR2: SGHRS and YFSETQ. Trimming at V came to 5 bases and at J to 5 bases, leaving 14 bases not matched to a gene. The length of the CDR3 is 16 residues. The sample was peripheral blood, taken on day 0 of AZD1222 vaccination. The chain has TRBV5-1 and TRBJ2-7, with TRBD1 matching 9 bases. This clonotype originated in an adult in good health. This CDR3 is CASSLKLPGQGHEQYF. The CDR3 nucleotides are TGCGCCAGCAGTTTGAAGCTACCGGGACAGGGTCACGAGCAGTACTTC.